Each of the 27 T cell receptor beta chains below was sequenced from the same sample in a study of T cell changes during pregnancy in multiple sclerosis. Sequencing was performed with immunoSEQ multiplex PCR; in TCRdb, only in-frame clones are kept and a portion is missing. The table includes approximately 100,000 clones, approximately 93% detected once. The sequencing here drew on peripheral blood, taken after pregnancy. The receptors derive from a female donor with multiple sclerosis, enrolled in a pregnancy study.

The V and J genes are TRBV6-1 and TRBJ1-2; D is uncertain. Trimming pared 3 bases from V and 5 bases from J, leaving 10 bases between. Germline CDR1 is MNHNS and CDR2 is SASEGT. This CDR3 contains 13 residues. The CDR3 protein is CASSDLGRYGYTF. CDR3 in DNA: TGTGCCAGCAGTGATCTGGGCAGGTATGGCTACACCTTC.

This chain links TRBV5-1 with TRBJ1-4; D gene ambiguous. The CDR3 is 17 amino acids. From germline, CDR1 is SGHRS and CDR2 YFSETQ. V lost 0 bases to trimming and J lost 2 bases, with 14 bases between them. The CDR3 bases are TGCGCCAGCAGCTTGGAGAGAGGAACCGGGACTAATGAAAAACTGTTTTTT. It yields the protein CASSLERGTGTNEKLFF. The full variable domain, its missing parts supplied by reference TRBV5-1 and TRBJ1-4, is KAGVTQTPRYLIKTRGQQVTLSCSPISGHRSVSWYQQTPGQGLQFLFEYFSETQRNKGNFPGRFSGRQFSNSRSEMNVSTLELGDSALYLCASSLERGTGTNEKLFFGSGTQLSVL.

The chain is built from TRBV19 and TRBJ1-5; 7 bases align to TRBD1. J was trimmed by 4 bases and V by 7 bases; bases with no gene match: 7. Germline values: CDR1 LNHDA, CDR2 SQIVND (reference sequence). This CDR3 contains 14 residues. The CDR3 loop reads CASTSTGFNQPQHF. The CDR3 coding sequence is TGTGCCAGTACCTCGACAGGGTTTAATCAGCCCCAGCATTTT.

The V call is TRBV18, the J call TRBJ1-4, with 8 bases fitting TRBD1. Germline values: CDR1 KGHSH, CDR2 LQKENI. The CDR3 spans 18 residues. Trimming cost V 6 bases and J 8 bases; bases outside gene matches: 20. The CDR3 DNA reads as TGTGCCAGCTCGGATAAGACAGGGGAGGGCCAAAGAGTGGAAAAACTGTTTTTT. It translates to CASSDKTGEGQRVEKLFF. The full variable domain, completed using reference TRBV18 and TRBJ1-4, is NAGVMQNPRHLVRRRGQEARLRCSPMKGHSHVYWYRQLPEEGLKFMVYLQKENIIDESGMPKERFSAEFPKEGPSILRIQQVVRGDSAAYFCASSDKTGEGQRVEKLFFGSGTQLSVL.

This clone was detected only once. The V gene is TRBV7-8, the J gene TRBJ2-1; a possible D gene is TRBD2 (6 bases). CDR1 and CDR2 (germline): SGHVS, FQNEAQ. The germline V and J ends were trimmed by 5 bases and 5 bases, with 16 bases remaining between them. CDR3 size: 15 residues. CDR3 region: CASSLLWWGDNEQFF. The DNA for the CDR3 is TGTGCCAGCAGCCTTTTGTGGTGGGGGGACAATGAGCAGTTCTTC.

The CDR3 region is CASSSSGALYGYTF. The CDR3 DNA sequence: TGTGCCAGCAGCTCCTCAGGGGCTCTCTATGGCTACACCTTC. V and J are TRBV5-6 and TRBJ1-2, with D perhaps matching TRBD1 (6 bases). The ends were cut back, 3 bases at V and 4 bases at J, with 13 bases in the middle. The CDR3 covers 14 residues. CDR1 and CDR2 from the germline V gene are SGHDT and YYEEEE.

The rearrangement joins TRBV6-5 to TRBJ2-7; 9 nucleotides agree with TRBD2. The germline V gene has CDR1 MNHEY and CDR2 SVGAGI. The CDR3 is 16 amino acids. Trimming cost V 2 bases and J 0 bases; bases outside gene matches: 5. In DNA form, the CDR3 reads TGTGCCAGCAGTTACGTGGGCGGGGGGGCCTCCTACGAGCAGTACTTC. Protein product: CASSYVGGGASYEQYF.

The chain joins TRBV18 to TRBJ1-1; 8 nucleotides match TRBD1. Germline V lookup: CDR1 KGHSH, CDR2 LQKENI. The V gene end was trimmed by 6 bases and the J gene end by 0 bases; junction bases not matched to a gene: 0. The CDR3 is 13 residues long. The CDR3: CASSGQVNTEAFF. The CDR3 DNA reads as TGTGCCAGCTCGGGACAGGTGAACACTGAAGCTTTCTTT. Full variable domain (missing parts from reference TRBV18 and TRBJ1-1): NAGVMQNPRHLVRRRGQEARLRCSPMKGHSHVYWYRQLPEEGLKFMVYLQKENIIDESGMPKERFSAEFPKEGPSILRIQQVVRGDSAAYFCASSGQVNTEAFFGQGTRLTVV.

The rearrangement uses TRBV11-3 and TRBJ2-3; 8 bases fit TRBD2. The CDR3 length is 13 residues. The V gene's germline CDR1 is SGHNT and CDR2 YENEEA. V lost 5 bases and J lost 6; bases outside the gene matches: 4. CDR3 amino acids: CASSNRGGDTQYF. The CDR3 DNA is TGTGCCAGCAGCAATCGGGGGGGTGATACGCAGTATTTT. The full variable domain, with the rest looked up from reference TRBV11-3 and TRBJ2-3, is EAGVVQSPRYKIIEKKQPVAFWCNPISGHNTLYWYLQNLGQGPELLIRYENEEAVDDSQLPKDRFSAERLKGVDSTLKIQPAELGDSAVYLCASSNRGGDTQYFGPGTRLTVL.

V usage is TRBV5-1 and J usage is TRBJ2-1; 13 nucleotides agree with TRBD2. V was clipped by 6 bases and J by 3 bases; unmatched bases: 6. This CDR3 region has 16 residues. Germline V gives CDR1 SGHRS, CDR2 YFSETQ. CDR3 in amino acids: CASTQGLAGNYNEQFF. CDR3 nucleotide sequence: TGCGCCAGCACCCAGGGACTAGCGGGGAACTACAATGAGCAGTTCTTC.

This clone turned up a few times. The chain recombines TRBV7-2 with TRBJ1-2; D remains unclear. Trimming removed 4 bases from V and 5 bases from J, with 11 bases in between. CDR1 is SGHTA and CDR2 is FQGNSA in the germline V gene. The CDR3 runs to 13 residues. The CDR3 reads CASSSLWLYGYTF. The DNA of the CDR3 is TGTGCCAGCAGCTCACTTTGGTTGTATGGCTACACCTTC.

With regard to this clone: The sample holds other DNA sequences that translate to the same CDR3. The rearrangement uses TRBV29-1 and TRBJ2-5, with 7 bases fitting TRBD1. Losses at the gene ends were 3 bases for V and 5 bases for J; bases not matched to a gene: 3. The CDR3 consists of 12 residues. CDR1 is SQVTM and CDR2 is ANQGSEA in the germline V gene. The CDR3 is CSVERGPETQYF. In nucleotides, the CDR3 is TGCAGCGTTGAGAGGGGGCCTGAGACCCAGTACTTC.

J is TRBJ1-1 and V is TRBV27; D gene unclear. Deletions cut 3 bases from V and 12 bases from J, with 11 bases between. CDR1 and CDR2 from the germline V gene are MNHEY and SMNVEV (reference sequence). The CDR3 runs to 11 residues. The CDR3 bases are TGTGCCAGCAGTTTTGGGCAGCAATCTTTCTTT. Translating it yields CASSFGQQSFF.

The chain couples TRBV13 to TRBJ1-2; D is uncertain. Germline values: CDR1 PRHDT, CDR2 FYEKMQ (reference sequence). Trimming cost V 0 bases and J 4 bases, with 12 bases left between them. The CDR3 contains 15 residues. The CDR3 sequence: CASSLGAVEGYGYTF. The CDR3 region has the DNA TGTGCCAGCAGCTTAGGGGCAGTCGAGGGCTATGGCTACACCTTC.

This rearrangement joins TRBV11-2 to TRBJ1-3, with unresolved D. The CDR3 runs 16 residues. V gave up 4 bases and J gave up 0 bases, with 13 bases separating them. Germline values: CDR1 SGHAT, CDR2 FQNNGV. Here the CDR3 reads CASSSLTDYSGNTIYF. The DNA for the CDR3 is TGTGCCAGCAGCTCGCTGACCGACTACTCTGGAAACACCATATATTTT.

The chain employs TRBV6-6 and TRBJ2-7; 7 nucleotides match TRBD1. V trimming: 4 bases; J trimming: 6 bases; junction bases outside the gene matches: 9. CDR1 and CDR2 from the germline V gene are MNHNY and SVGAGI (reference sequence). This CDR3 is 14 amino acids long. The CDR3 bases are TGTGCCAGCAGTTCGACAGGGTCCTCCCTCGAGCAGTACTTC. It specifies CASSSTGSSLEQYF.

The V and J genes are TRBV6-1 and TRBJ1-6; TRBD1 agrees at 7 bases. Germline loops: CDR1 MNHNS, CDR2 SASEGT. With 4 bases clipped from V and 7 bases from J, the junction kept 4 bases outside the gene matches. This CDR3 has 14 residues. The CDR3 here is CASSADRVNSPLHF. The CDR3, as DNA: TGTGCCAGCAGTGCCGACAGGGTCAATTCACCCCTCCACTTT.

V and J are TRBV15 and TRBJ1-3; 7 bases are a match to TRBD1. Trimming took 2 bases from V and 2 from J; bases not matched to a gene: 6. This CDR3 comprises 16 residues. Per germline, CDR1 LNHNV and CDR2 YYDKDF (reference sequence). The CDR3 region has the DNA TGTGCCACCAGCAGACTGGGACAGCTACCTGGAAACACCATATATTTT. Protein product: CATSRLGQLPGNTIYF.

The chain is built from TRBV6-1 and TRBJ2-1, with D possibly matching TRBD1 (6 bases). The germline gives CDR1 MNHNS, CDR2 SASEGT. There are 13 residues in the CDR3. Trimming removed 3 bases from V and 5 bases from J, with 8 bases in between. This CDR3 reads CASSDRDNNEQFF. The CDR3 DNA is TGTGCCAGCAGTGACCGGGACAACAATGAGCAGTTCTTC.

The chain couples TRBV18 to TRBJ2-5, with 7 bases matching TRBD1. Per germline, CDR1 KGHSH and CDR2 LQKENI. The ends lost 1 base at V and 2 bases at J; junction bases unmatched: 7. CDR3 length equals 16 residues. The CDR3 spells CASSPLDRRPQETQYF. CDR3 sequence (DNA): TGTGCCAGCTCACCACTGGACAGGCGACCTCAAGAGACCCAGTACTTC.

The chain uses TRBV19 and TRBJ2-7; D ambiguous. Trimming took 4 bases from V and 2 from J, leaving 15 bases between them. The CDR3 loop spans 15 amino acids. The germline CDR1 and CDR2 sequences are LNHDA and SQIVND (reference sequence). The DNA of the CDR3 is TGTGCCAGTAGTAGCGCGGCCGGTGAGACCTACGAGCAGTACTTC. It translates to CASSSAAGETYEQYF.

The chain combines TRBV11-3 with TRBJ2-1; D is unresolved. Between the trimmed V and J ends, which lost 0 bases and 7 bases, there was a span of 7 bases. Germline V lookup: CDR1 SGHNT, CDR2 YENEEA. The CDR3 is 13 residues long. The DNA for the CDR3 is TGTGCCAGCAGCTTAGATCTCCTTAATGAGCAGTTCTTC. This encodes CASSLDLLNEQFF.

This chain connects TRBV27 to TRBJ1-2; TRBD1 matches 9 bases. CDR1 and CDR2 from the germline V gene are MNHEY and SMNVEV (reference sequence). The CDR3 has 15 residues. V was clipped by 6 bases and J by 4 bases; unmatched bases: 9. In DNA form, the CDR3 reads TGTGCCAGCAGCCCCGGGACAGGGAGTGTCTATGGCTACACCTTC. Translating gives CASSPGTGSVYGYTF.

The chain combines TRBV29-1 with TRBJ1-3; TRBD1 is a possible D gene (5 bases). CDR1 is SQVTM, CDR2 ANQGSEA, per germline. The CDR3 covers 13 residues. Trimming took 4 bases from V and 0 from J, leaving 7 bases between them. CDR3 coding DNA: TGCAGCGTTGCACAGGCCTCTGGAAACACCATATATTTT. It yields the protein CSVAQASGNTIYF. The full variable domain, rest sourced from reference TRBV29-1 and TRBJ1-3, is SAVISQKPSRDICQRGTSLTIQCQVDSQVTMMFWYRQQPGQSLTLIATANQGSEATYESGFVIDKFPISRPNLTFSTLTVSNMSPEDSSIYLCSVAQASGNTIYFGEGSWLTVV.

This chain connects TRBV5-1 to TRBJ2-3, with a possible D match to TRBD2 (6 bases). Germline CDR1 reads SGHRS; CDR2 reads YFSETQ. CDR3 length: 15 amino acids. The V end was cut by 2 bases, the J end by 6 bases, with 16 bases between. In DNA form, the CDR3 reads TGCGCCAGCAGCTTACAACGACTAGATCGGGATACGCAGTATTTT. Its translation: CASSLQRLDRDTQYF.

Comment on this clone: Its ends do not fully match the called genes, so a read error is possible. The chain combines TRBV7-7 with TRBJ2-3, with TRBD2 identical over 7 bases. The CDR3 contains 13 residues. CDR1 is SSHAT and CDR2 is FNYEAQ in the germline V gene (reference sequence). The DNA for the CDR3 is TGTGCTAGCAGCTTCGGGGAGGGAGATACGCAGTATTTT. This encodes CASSFGEGDTQYF.

This chain connects TRBV19 to TRBJ1-1; perhaps TRBD1 as D (6 bases). Between the trimmed V and J ends, which lost 9 bases and 5 bases, there was a span of 19 bases. CDR3 length equals 14 residues. CDR1 LNHDA and CDR2 SQIVND come from the germline V gene (reference sequence). CDR3 nucleotides: TGTGCCAGCCAAGGGGCCCGACAGGTTACTGAAGCTTTCTTT. This encodes CASQGARQVTEAFF.